These 26 T cell receptor beta chains were sequenced from one sample in a study of blood T cell repertoires in COVID-19. Clones were sequenced by immunoSEQ multiplex PCR, and TCRdb holds only the in-frame ones, with some missing. In the table there are roughly 87,000 clones, around 89% of which are singletons. The specimen was peripheral blood. The source of these receptors is a man in his 60s with acute or convalescent COVID-19.

This chain uses TRBV19 with TRBJ1-5, with 11 positions matching TRBD1. From germline, CDR1 is LNHDA and CDR2 SQIVND (reference sequence). The CDR3 contains 15 residues. V gave up 6 bases and J gave up 2 bases; unmatched junction bases: 3. The CDR3 DNA reads TGTGCCAGTAGAGGGGACAGGGGGGGCAATCAGCCCCAGCATTTT. It is translated as CASRGDRGGNQPQHF.

In regard to this clone: Other DNA variants within this sample encode the same CDR3. The V call is TRBV11-2, the J call TRBJ2-7; D gene uncertain. Trimming took 5 bases from V and 4 from J, leaving 6 bases between them. CDR3 length equals 11 residues. The germline gives CDR1 SGHAT, CDR2 FQNNGV. CDR3 sequence (DNA): TGTGCCAGCAGCAGCGCGTACGAGCAGTACTTC. Translation gives CASSSAYEQYF. Together with reference TRBV11-2 and TRBJ2-7, the CDR3 gives the full variable domain: EAGVAQSPRYKIIEKRQSVAFWCNPISGHATLYWYQQILGQGPKLLIQFQNNGVVDDSQLPKDRFSAERLKGVDSTLKIQPAKLEDSAVYLCASSSAYEQYFGPGTRLTVT.

J is TRBJ1-6 and V is TRBV27; D may be TRBD1 (5 bases). V gave up 3 bases and J gave up 6 bases, with 15 bases separating them. The CDR3 spans 16 residues. Germline CDR1 and CDR2: MNHEY and SMNVEV (reference sequence). CDR3 in DNA: TGTGCCAGCAGTTTCCTCGACAGAGCCAGTAATTCACCCCTCCACTTT. It is translated as CASSFLDRASNSPLHF.

This clone was seen once. The chain carries TRBV2 and TRBJ1-2, with D possibly being TRBD1 (6 bases). Germline V lookup: CDR1 SNHLY, CDR2 FYNNEI. This CDR3 has 14 amino acids. V was cut by 4 bases and J by 3 bases, with 12 bases left in between. The DNA of the CDR3 is TGTGCCAGCAGTGGGGGGACAAAATACTATGGCTACACCTTC. Translated: CASSGGTKYYGYTF.

The chain uses TRBV19 and TRBJ2-4; TRBD1 agrees at 11 bases. Germline CDR1 and CDR2: LNHDA and SQIVND (reference sequence). The V gene end was trimmed by 4 bases and the J gene end by 8 bases; junction bases not matched to a gene: 7. This CDR3 has 15 amino acids. CDR3 coding DNA: TGTGCCAGTAGTAAAAAGGGACAGGGGGAATACATTCAGTACTTC. Protein sequence: CASSKKGQGEYIQYF. The complete variable domain, with remaining parts taken from reference TRBV19 and TRBJ2-4, reads DGGITQSPKYLFRKEGQNVTLSCEQNLNHDAMYWYRQDPGQGLRLIYYSQIVNDFQKGDIAEGYSVSREKKESFPLTVTSAQKNPTAFYLCASSKKGQGEYIQYFGAGTRLSVL.

The chain uses TRBV5-1 and TRBJ1-2, with D maybe TRBD1 (6 bases). V dropped 0 bases and J dropped 8 bases, with 17 bases sitting between them. Germline CDR1 is SGHRS and CDR2 is YFSETQ. The CDR3 consists of 15 residues. The CDR3 is CASSLAGAGAEGYTF. DNA of the CDR3: TGCGCCAGCAGCTTGGCTGGGGCGGGGGCTGAGGGCTACACCTTC.

The rearrangement uses TRBV5-1 and TRBJ2-5; TRBD1 aligns across 9 bases. Germline CDR1 SGHRS, CDR2 YFSETQ. CDR3 size: 15 residues. The junction had 6 bases not matched to a gene; V was cut back by 4 bases and J by 2 bases. CDR3 nucleotide sequence: TGCGCCAGCAGCAGGGGACAGGGAGGTCAAGAGACCCAGTACTTC. Encoded protein: CASSRGQGGQETQYF.

The chain joins TRBV13 to TRBJ2-1; possibly TRBD2 for D (5 bases). Germline V gene data show CDR1 as PRHDT and CDR2 as FYEKMQ (reference sequence). The CDR3 runs 15 residues. V was cut by 5 bases and J by 6 bases, with 17 bases left in between. The CDR3 DNA reads TGTGCCAGCAGCGCGCCGACGGCACGGGGCAATGAGCAGTTCTTC. It yields the protein CASSAPTARGNEQFF.

The chain carries TRBV5-1 and TRBJ1-1; D is uncertain. The CDR3 loop spans 15 amino acids. V lost 0 bases, J lost 1 base, and 10 bases lay in between. Germline assignment: CDR1 SGHRS and CDR2 YFSETQ. The DNA for the CDR3 is TGCGCCAGCAGCTTGGCCGTCGGGAAGAACACTGAAGCTTTCTTT. Amino acids: CASSLAVGKNTEAFF.

The chain employs TRBV27 and TRBJ1-5; 7 nucleotides agree with TRBD1. Germline assignment: CDR1 MNHEY and CDR2 SMNVEV (reference sequence). V lost 2 bases and J lost 1; bases outside the gene matches: 17. The CDR3 totals 20 residues. The CDR3 DNA follows: TGTGCCAGCAGTTTACCGGGGACAGCGGAAGAGGTTGTGAGCAATCAGCCCCAGCATTTT. Its protein product is CASSLPGTAEEVVSNQPQHF.

The rearrangement joins TRBV5-3 to TRBJ1-4, with 11 bases matching TRBD1. TRBV5-3 is assigned to the ORF class and has an uncertain function. The CDR3 runs to 19 residues. The V segment lost 5 bases and the J segment 4 bases; nucleotides outside the gene matches: 16. Here the CDR3 DNA reads TGTGCCAGAAGGGTTTCTGATGGACAGGGGGCCTTTGGTAATGAAAAACTGTTTTTT. Amino acids: CARRVSDGQGAFGNEKLFF.

The chain uses TRBV29-1 and TRBJ1-1, with a possible D match to TRBD1 (6 bases). Germline V gene sequence: CDR1 SQVTM, CDR2 ANQGSEA. Trimming left V 5 bases short and J 4 bases short, with 14 bases between. This CDR3 comprises 13 residues. The chain's CDR3 is CSVSTAGATEAFF. In DNA form, the CDR3 reads TGCAGCGTTTCAACGGCAGGGGCCACTGAAGCTTTCTTT.

V and J are TRBV7-8 and TRBJ2-2; TRBD1 agrees at 7 bases. Looked up from germline, CDR1 is SGHVS and CDR2 is FQNEAQ. The CDR3 consists of 17 residues. V lost 6 bases to trimming and J lost 3 bases; unmatched junction nucleotides: 13. CDR3 in DNA: TGTGCCAGCAGAGCCTACAGGGGAGTCTTGCACACCGGGGAGCTGTTTTTT. Translated: CASRAYRGVLHTGELFF. Full variable domain (rest looked up from reference TRBV7-8 and TRBJ2-2): GAGVSQSPRYKVAKRGQDVALRCDPISGHVSLFWYQQALGQGPEFLTYFQNEAQLDKSGLPSDRFFAERPEGSVSTLKIQRTQQEDSAVYLCASRAYRGVLHTGELFFGEGSRLTVL.

This clone appeared a single time. The J gene is TRBJ2-3, the V gene TRBV21-1; the D call TRBD2 from the table was never checked on the DNA. TRBV21-1 counts as a pseudogene. The CDR3 has 18 amino acids. CDR3 nucleotide sequence: TGTGCCAGCAGCGCGGGACTAGCGGGGGTGTGTAGCACAGATACGCAGTATTTT. It specifies CASSAGLAGVCSTDTQYF.

The chain employs TRBV5-1 and TRBJ1-2; possible D gene TRBD1, 6 bases. Germline loops: CDR1 SGHRS, CDR2 YFSETQ. The CDR3 is 11 residues long. Trimming took off 3 bases at V and 14 bases at J, with 14 bases between the two ends. The CDR3, as DNA: TGCGCCAGCAGCTCCGGGACATTTATAACCTTC. Encoded protein: CASSSGTFITF.

This chain joins TRBV5-1 and TRBJ1-5; D is undetermined. Trimming left V 0 bases short and J 0 bases short, with 7 bases between. The CDR3 sequence is 15 residues long. CDR1 is SGHRS and CDR2 is YFSETQ in the germline V gene. The CDR3 coding sequence is TGCGCCAGCAGCTTGGGACAAGATAGCAATCAGCCCCAGCATTTT. This sequence encodes CASSLGQDSNQPQHF.

The chain carries TRBV4-1 and TRBJ1-5; D not resolved. Germline lookup yields CDR1 MGHRA and CDR2 YSYEKL. CDR3 length: 17 amino acids. V shed 0 bases and J shed 0 bases, with 12 bases lying between them. CDR3 sequence: CASSQESPRGSNQPQHF. In DNA form, the CDR3 reads TGCGCCAGCAGCCAAGAGAGCCCGAGAGGTAGCAATCAGCCCCAGCATTTT.

The chain is built from TRBV5-6 and TRBJ1-2; 12 bases fit TRBD1. This CDR3 contains 15 residues. V dropped 0 bases and J dropped 7; count of bases not matched to a gene: 4. Germline V CDR1 and CDR2: SGHDT, YYEEEE. CDR3 in amino acids: CASSLGGTGGSGYTF. CDR3 bases: TGTGCCAGCAGCTTGGGAGGGACAGGGGGCTCTGGCTACACCTTC.

J is TRBJ2-5 and V is TRBV3-1 (or the pseudogene TRBV3-2), with 7 bases aligning to TRBD1. The CDR3 is made up of 13 amino acids. V was clipped by 3 bases and J by 4 bases; unmatched bases: 2. The germline V gene encodes CDR1 LGHDT and CDR2 YNNKEL (reference sequence). The CDR3 DNA reads as TGTGCCAGCAGCCAGTACAGGGGAGAGACCCAGTACTTC. As protein: CASSQYRGETQYF.

The rearrangement uses TRBV6-5 and TRBJ2-3, with TRBD2 identical over 13 bases. There are 15 residues in the CDR3. Trimming at V came to 6 bases and at J to 7 bases, leaving 7 bases not matched to a gene. CDR1 and CDR2 (germline): MNHEY, SVGAGI. Here the CDR3 reads CASRSTGLAGYTQYF. In nucleotides, the CDR3 is TGTGCCAGCAGGTCGACGGGACTAGCGGGGTATACGCAGTATTTT.

The chain employs TRBV5-4 and TRBJ2-7; 8 positions match TRBD1. From germline, CDR1 is SGHNT and CDR2 YYREEE (reference sequence). V shed 4 bases, J shed 6 bases, and the junction held 9 bases outside the gene matches. The CDR3 covers 14 residues. CDR3 bases: TGTGCCAGCAGCCCGGACAGGGCGAGGAGCGAGCAGTACTTC. It codes for CASSPDRARSEQYF. The entire variable domain, with the rest obtained from reference TRBV5-4 and TRBJ2-7, is as follows: ETGVTQSPTHLIKTRGQQVTLRCSSQSGHNTVSWYQQALGQGPQFIFQYYREEENGRGNFPPRFSGLQFPNYSSELNVNALELDDSALYLCASSPDRARSEQYFGPGTRLTVT.

The chain employs TRBV12-3 or TRBV12-4 and TRBJ2-1, with 7 bases aligning to TRBD1. This CDR3 spans 13 amino acids. The V segment lost 6 bases and the J segment 5 bases; nucleotides outside the gene matches: 4. This CDR3 is CASRPGQHNEQFF. CDR3 DNA: TGTGCCAGCAGACCGGGACAGCACAATGAGCAGTTCTTC.

The V gene is TRBV30, the J gene TRBJ1-1, with D possibly being TRBD1 (5 bases). Germline CDR1 GTSNPN, CDR2 SVGIG (reference sequence). Trimming pared 3 bases from V and 10 bases from J, leaving 15 bases between. This CDR3 region has 12 residues. CDR3 bases: TGTGCCTGGAGGGGGGGACCAAGAGGAGCTTTCTTT. Translated, it gives CAWRGGPRGAFF.

This chain joins TRBV5-6 and TRBJ2-5, with D possibly matching TRBD1 (5 bases). CDR1 and CDR2 from the germline V gene are SGHDT and YYEEEE. Deletions cut 2 bases from V and 5 bases from J, with 10 bases between. CDR3 length: 13 amino acids. CDR3 loop: CASSFQGRETQYF. As DNA, the CDR3 is TGTGCCAGCAGCTTTCAGGGAAGGGAGACCCAGTACTTC.

This chain joins TRBV19 and TRBJ2-7, with 10 positions matching TRBD2. Germline CDR1 is LNHDA and CDR2 is SQIVND (reference sequence). V trimming: 5 bases; J trimming: 4 bases; junction bases outside the gene matches: 11. CDR3 length equals 16 residues. The CDR3 protein is CASSSKGLAGVYEQYF. CDR3 nucleotides: TGTGCCAGTAGTTCGAAAGGGCTAGCGGGAGTTTACGAGCAGTACTTC.

This sequence joins TRBV30 and TRBJ1-2, with D maybe TRBD1 (5 bases). Trimming stripped 2 bases from V and 7 bases from J, with 20 bases between. This CDR3 has 15 amino acids. Germline CDR1 reads GTSNPN; CDR2 reads SVGIG (reference sequence). The CDR3 loop is CAWSPDNVWGGGYTF. CDR3 DNA: TGTGCCTGGAGTCCCGATAATGTGTGGGGCGGTGGCTACACCTTC.